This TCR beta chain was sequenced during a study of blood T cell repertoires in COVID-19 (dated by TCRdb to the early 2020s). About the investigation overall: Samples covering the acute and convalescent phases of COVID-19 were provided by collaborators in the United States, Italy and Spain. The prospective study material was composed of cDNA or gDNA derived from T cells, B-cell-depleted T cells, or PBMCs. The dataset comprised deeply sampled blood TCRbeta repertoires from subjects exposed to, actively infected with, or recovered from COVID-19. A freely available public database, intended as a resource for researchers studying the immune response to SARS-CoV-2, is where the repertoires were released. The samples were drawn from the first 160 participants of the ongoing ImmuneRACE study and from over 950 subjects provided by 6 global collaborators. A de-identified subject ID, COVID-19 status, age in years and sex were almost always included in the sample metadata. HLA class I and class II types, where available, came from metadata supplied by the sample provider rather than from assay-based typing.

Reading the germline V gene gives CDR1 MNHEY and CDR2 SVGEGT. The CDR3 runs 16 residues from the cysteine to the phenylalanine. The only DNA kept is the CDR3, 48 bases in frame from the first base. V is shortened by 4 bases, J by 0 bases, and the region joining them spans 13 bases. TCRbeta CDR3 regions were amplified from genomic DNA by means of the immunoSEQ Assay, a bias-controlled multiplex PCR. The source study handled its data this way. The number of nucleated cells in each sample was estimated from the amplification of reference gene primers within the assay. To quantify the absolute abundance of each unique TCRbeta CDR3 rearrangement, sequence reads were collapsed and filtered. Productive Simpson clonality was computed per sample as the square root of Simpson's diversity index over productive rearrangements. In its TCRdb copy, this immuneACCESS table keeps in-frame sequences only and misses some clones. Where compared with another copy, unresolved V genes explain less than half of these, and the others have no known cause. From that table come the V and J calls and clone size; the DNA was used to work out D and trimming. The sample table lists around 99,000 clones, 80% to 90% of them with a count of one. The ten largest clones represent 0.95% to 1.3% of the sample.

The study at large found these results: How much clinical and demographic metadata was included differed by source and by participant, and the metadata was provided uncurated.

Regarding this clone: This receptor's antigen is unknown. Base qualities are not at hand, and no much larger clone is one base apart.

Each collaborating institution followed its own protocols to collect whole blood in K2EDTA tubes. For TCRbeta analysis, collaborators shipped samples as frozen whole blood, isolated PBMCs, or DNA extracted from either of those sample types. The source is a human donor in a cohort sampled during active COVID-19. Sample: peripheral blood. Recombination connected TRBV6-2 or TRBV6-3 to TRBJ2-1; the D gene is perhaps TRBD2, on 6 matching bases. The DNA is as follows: TGTGCCAGCAGTTTCAGTAGCGGCTACTCCTACAATGAGCAGTTCTTC. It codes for CASSFSSGYSYNEQFF.